The clone carrying this T cell receptor (beta chain) has a handful of counts. The protocol was immunoSEQ multiplex PCR, while the TCRdb copy is restricted to in-frame clones and leaves out a portion. This table holds tens of thousands of clones, approximately 80% found once. V lost 4 bases and J lost 3, with 13 bases in between. The CDR3 consists of 14 residues. The V gene's germline CDR1 is SGHRS and CDR2 YFSETQ. This entry belongs to a study of glioma-infiltrating T cells after dendritic cell vaccination. Study information: Patients had newly diagnosed or recurrent glioblastoma and received dendritic cell vaccines.

Blood PBMC samples: pre-vaccination, two weeks post third vaccination, and at tumor progression. The sample consisted of blood, taken before dendritic cell vaccination. V usage is TRBV5-1 and J usage is TRBJ1-1, with TRBD1 as a possible D gene (5 bases). The receptor comes from a human donor with glioblastoma. The CDR3 DNA sequence: TGCGCCAGCAGCACAAGCAGGGTAGACACTGAAGCTTTCTTT. Amino acids: CASSTSRVDTEAFF.